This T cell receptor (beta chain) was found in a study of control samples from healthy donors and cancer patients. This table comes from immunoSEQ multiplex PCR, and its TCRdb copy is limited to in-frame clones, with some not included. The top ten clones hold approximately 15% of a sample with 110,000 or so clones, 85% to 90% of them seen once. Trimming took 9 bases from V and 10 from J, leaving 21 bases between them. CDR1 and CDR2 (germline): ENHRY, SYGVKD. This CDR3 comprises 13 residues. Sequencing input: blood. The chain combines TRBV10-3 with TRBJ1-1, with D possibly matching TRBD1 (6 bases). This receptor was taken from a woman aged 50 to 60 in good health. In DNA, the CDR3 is TGTGCCATTGCAGGGGTTGGGGTTAACGTAGCTTTCTTT. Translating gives CAIAGVGVNVAFF.